This T cell receptor (beta chain) was obtained from a study of cytomegalovirus exposure and HLA in healthy donors (TCRdb year 2017). Context from the whole study: An earlier analysis of some 600 of the donors reported 250 to 350 Gb of sequence data and roughly 120 million unique TCR beta sequences obtained from approximately 180 million T cells. The study was designed to test whether signatures of past pathogen exposure could be identified by cataloging public T cell receptors. Rather than drawing on any new phenotypic data, the later analysis identified candidate immune exposures from TCR beta sequences and the way those sequences occurred across donors. The genetic ancestry cluster associated with self-reported Caucasian donors included 80% to 90% of the approximately 430 genotyped donors. Donor age, sex, ethnicity and CMV serostatus were collected together with the repertoire data. All discovery cohort repertoires had been generated using a single sequencing platform. A later analysis re-examined previously published TCR beta repertoires from 610 or so donors and added high-resolution HLA genotyping to investigate patterns of TCR occurrence. Class I and class II HLA loci were covered by the typing at four-digit resolution. A separate validation cohort of more than 100 different subjects was used in addition to the roughly 700-subject first cohort. To predict cytomegalovirus infection status, the study brought together high-throughput TCR immunosequencing, statistical association of individual TCRs with disease status, and machine learning. An early release that covered fewer than 750 HLA-typed donors contained 300 to 350 gigabases of sequencing data and about 84 million unique TCR sequences. The number of typed donors differed by locus: 629-630 for A, B, C, DRB1 and DQB1; 500 to 550 for DQA1; about 600 for DPA1; and about 470 for DPB1. A later genetic analysis took genome-wide SNP genotypes for about 65% of the roughly 670 donors and used that subset as a discovery cohort. Four or five DR-DQ haplotypes were handled as single units for association and clustering, since linkage in the cohort was strong. In an earlier analysis of around 540 of the donors, high-throughput TCR beta sequencing was used to judge whether each TCR beta V gene segment behaved as functional or pseudogenic. The T cell repertoires of some 670 subjects were profiled by immunosequencing and related to cytomegalovirus serostatus. Across around 400 genotyped donors of the cohort, an average of about 220,000 unique TCR beta nucleotide sequences per donor were sequenced, and 15% to 20% of those sequences were non-productive.

The investigation overall reported the following: In a later genetic analysis, fewer N-insertions in productive TCRs were reported among donors in an Asian-associated ancestry cluster than the roughly 640-donor mean. In a later analysis, several top co-occurrence clusters were reported to appear linked to parvovirus B19, influenza, CMV and Epstein-Barr virus. The classifier was reported to diagnose cytomegalovirus status with high specificity and sensitivity in both the original and validation cohorts. In this cohort, only TCR beta chains were sequenced, and detectable features were limited by the absence of alpha or paired-chain data. According to the authors, the approach could potentially be generalized to other disease states and immunological phenotypes. In vitro tests confirmed that a few of the cytomegalovirus-associated TCR beta chains recognize cytomegalovirus antigens. Strong co-occurrence of HLA alleles, especially DR and DQ, made assigning TCR associations to individual alleles difficult. Some IMGT-functional V segments, including TRBV6-2 and TRBV6-3, could not be distinguished by the 87-base-pair reads and were therefore excluded. Correlated functional status among segregating V segments might be attributable to linkage disequilibrium, but an unknown experimental factor could not be ruled out. Sequencing depth was assumed to be roughly uniform across donors in the presence/absence analyses, though that assumption may not hold. A later analysis found that TCR association rates varied across HLA loci, with DRB1 alleles showing the most associated TCRs and HLA-C alleles the fewest. A further reported finding was that TCR beta sequences accurately predicted the HLA-A and HLA-B alleles for most subjects in the first cohort. A later analysis associated around 16,000 TCR beta sequences with specific HLA alleles at a false discovery rate of 0.05. V-gene and J-gene trimming of TCR beta chains was associated with a missense DCLRE1C variant in a later genetic analysis, and the association was replicated in an independent cohort. Because counts were too low, seventeen rarely observed V segments, including chromosome 9 orphons, were left out of the earlier analysis of 587 of the donors. The only immune exposure information available for the cohort was CMV serostatus. A cluster of highly shared sequence variants was judged likely to represent a technical artifact of the sequencing pipeline. HLA typing was unavailable for some donors at each locus, so association tests used only the typed subset. In a later analysis, HLA-associated TCR beta chains were found to be more clonally expanded and to have lower generation probabilities than equally common non-associated chains. Most CMV-associated TCR beta chains appeared to be HLA-restricted in a later analysis, and the HLA associations seemed to be driven largely by CMV exposure. Most TCR sequences were observed very rarely across donors, whereas some public TCRs were present in many individuals. In an earlier analysis of roughly 500 of the donors, most TCR beta V segments appeared in productive rearrangements about 90% or about 30% of the time, broadly matching IMGT annotations. The study listed around 160 TCR beta chains as associated with cytomegalovirus.

In total, just over 650 healthy bone marrow donors made up the cohort. At the time of sampling, every cohort member was nominally healthy, though immune exposures that went unrecorded were likely present. The donor was CMV seronegative and belonged to the group of 350 or so seronegative cohort members. Each donor provided a peripheral blood sample, and peripheral blood mononuclear cells were used for TCR beta sequencing. Genomic DNA was extracted from the blood cell samples with the Qiagen DNeasy Blood Extraction Kit. Its CDR3 holds 11 amino acids, cysteine through phenylalanine. Of the read, only the CDR3 DNA is kept; its 33 bases are in frame from base 1. CDR1 and CDR2 were assigned from the germline V gene as MNHEY and SVGAGI. The V end loses 6 bases and the J end loses 5 bases, and a stretch of 8 bases separates them. Preparation of the library involved the immunoSEQ multiplex PCR assay. The multiplex PCR relied on a mix of 60 forward primers for TCR Vbeta segments and 13 reverse primers for TCR Jbeta segments. The CDR3 region of rearranged TCR beta genes was amplified from genomic DNA by a multiplex PCR assay. On the Illumina HiSeq System, the amplified TCR beta libraries were sequenced as 87-base-pair reads. The published analysis was carried out like this. In a later analysis, some 80 million unique TCR beta chains were counted across the approximately 620 repertoires, and roughly 11 million of these chains were shared by at least two donors. Raw reads were error-corrected and collapsed into unique sequences with a nearest-neighbor algorithm that merged closely related sequences to remove PCR and sequencing errors. V, D and J gene segments were assigned by aligning CDR3 sequences to IMGT reference sequences. Each retained sequence needed at least a six-nucleotide match to both a V gene segment and a J gene segment. Rearrangements were called productive when the CDR3 lacked stop codons and stayed in frame with V and J; all others were non-productive. CDR3 was defined according to IMGT convention as the region running from the second conserved V-encoded cysteine to the conserved J-encoded phenylalanine. The earlier analysis of a few hundred of the donors excluded any sequence lacking an unambiguous match to a single V gene segment. In an earlier analysis of several hundred of the donors, a V segment was called functional when productive rearrangements were above 56.7%, and segregating when the standard deviation between donors exceeded 5%. To diagnose cytomegalovirus status from the catalog of TCR beta chain sequences, a statistical classification framework was built. V and J gene assignment, in a later analysis, came from comparing TCR nucleotide sequences with IMGT/GENE-DB human TR gene sequences. A later analysis assigned CDR3 sequences and most-parsimonious VDJ recombination scenarios with the TCRdist pipeline. A later analysis defined each TCR beta chain by its CDR3 amino acid sequence plus V-gene family, and excluded reads lacking a unique V-gene family. As a way to deal with suspected cross-contamination and a sequencing artifact, a later analysis dropped 592 nucleotide sequences that were highly shared and had low generation probability. In a later analysis, a clonal expansion index was calculated for each public chain from normalized within-repertoire ranks of inferred template counts. In a later analysis, generation probabilities were computed using a VDJ recombination model fitted to out-of-frame rearrangements, and the results were checked against IGoR. Hypergeometric tests were used in a later analysis to score TCR-TCR, TCR-HLA and TCR-CMV co-occurrence, with a repertoire-size bias correction applied to the TCR pairs. False discovery rates were estimated in a later analysis by permuting HLA or CMV assignments 20 times. In a later analysis, co-occurring TCRs were grouped with DBSCAN, and TCRdist sequence similarity was added when clustering was performed within HLA-allele-positive subsets. For co-occurrence clustering, repertoires with fewer than 30,000 or more than 120,000 public chains were excluded, along with five repertoires with anomalous nucleotide sharing. TCRdb's version of the immuneACCESS table is confined to in-frame rearrangements and falls short of the full clone set. An unresolved V gene accounts for under half of the shortfall where checked; the remainder is of unknown origin. V and J calls and clone size are those listed in that table; D and trimming were worked out from the DNA. This sample is represented by some 130,000 clones; about 69% of them were singletons. The top ten hold less than 4% of the sample.

Regarding this clone: The antigen it binds to is not known. No much larger clonotype is one base removed from it; base qualities were not supplied.

The origin of this receptor is a man aged 25 to 40 in good health and CMV-seronegative. What was sequenced was PBMCs. The sequence is built from TRBV6-5 and TRBJ2-7; TRBD2 could be the D gene, as 6 bases match. The base sequence is TGTGCCAGCAGGACTAGAGACGAGCAGTACTTC. Its protein product is CASRTRDEQYF.